A single sample is the source of the 19 T cell receptor beta chains below, sequenced in a study of shared clonotypes between healthy human individuals. Here immunoSEQ multiplex PCR was the method, and the copy in TCRdb shows in-frame clones only, minus some. The sample yields 530,000 or so clones, roughly 85% seen once. The specimen sequenced was PBMCs. The origin of the receptors is a woman in her 40s in good health. Some clones in this sample may be carry-over from other donors' samples.

This clone was detected only once. The chain joins TRBV21-1 to TRBJ2-7; the table's D call, TRBD1, was not checked against the DNA. TRBV21-1 is described as a pseudogene. The length of the CDR3 is 15 residues. CDR3: CASSTGTGESYEQYF. In DNA, the CDR3 is TGTGCCAGCAGCACCGGGACAGGGGAAAGCTACGAGCAGTACTTC.

The chain is built from TRBV9 and TRBJ2-6; 8 bases map to TRBD1. Trimming at V came to 0 bases and at J to 0 bases, leaving 8 bases not matched to a gene. CDR1 and CDR2 from the germline V gene are SGDLS and YYNGEE. CDR3 length: 19 amino acids. CDR3 in amino acids: CASSVDPGQASSGANVLTF. In DNA, the CDR3 is TGTGCCAGCAGCGTAGACCCGGGACAGGCAAGCTCTGGGGCCAACGTCCTGACTTTC.

This sequence joins TRBV2 and TRBJ1-6; D might be TRBD1 (5 bases). Between the trimmed V and J ends, which lost 6 bases and 9 bases, there was a span of 18 bases. Germline V gene data show CDR1 as SNHLY and CDR2 as FYNNEI. This CDR3 has 15 amino acids. CDR3 in amino acids: CASRPAGGRASPLHF. The CDR3 DNA is TGTGCCAGCAGACCGGCGGGGGGGAGGGCTTCACCCCTCCACTTT.

The chain carries TRBV6-5 and TRBJ1-2; unclear D gene. Germline assignment: CDR1 MNHEY and CDR2 SVGAGI. V lost 2 bases and J lost 0, with 10 bases in between. The CDR3 contains 15 residues. The DNA of the CDR3 is TGTGCCAGCAGTTACCGATTTGAGGCTAACTATGGCTACACCTTC. Protein sequence: CASSYRFEANYGYTF.

In nucleotides, the CDR3 is TGTGCCAGCAGCCCAAGCGGGAGCTCCTACAATGAGCAGTTCTTC. Translated, it gives CASSPSGSSYNEQFF. The chain links TRBV5-4 to TRBJ2-1, with 8 bases matching TRBD2. CDR1 and CDR2 from the germline V gene are SGHNT and YYREEE (reference sequence). CDR3 length: 15 residues. V lost 4 bases to trimming and J lost 0 bases; unmatched junction nucleotides: 3.

The chain uses TRBV5-1 and TRBJ2-3; D is undetermined. Germline V lookup: CDR1 SGHRS, CDR2 YFSETQ. The CDR3 has 12 residues. The V end lost 2 bases, the J end lost 5 bases, and 6 bases lay between the germline ends. The CDR3 DNA follows: TGCGCCAGCAGCTTAGGTGGAGATACGCAGTATTTT. Amino acids: CASSLGGDTQYF.

This chain connects TRBV9 to TRBJ2-7; 9 bases align to TRBD1. Germline V gene data show CDR1 as SGDLS and CDR2 as YYNGEE. CDR3 length: 15 residues. The V segment lost 0 bases and the J segment 3 bases; nucleotides outside the gene matches: 4. The CDR3 DNA sequence: TGTGCCAGCAGCGTAGGAACAGGGGGCGTCTACGAGCAGTACTTC. It codes for CASSVGTGGVYEQYF.

The rearrangement joins TRBV21-1 to TRBJ2-5; the table assigns TRBD2, which was not confirmed against the DNA. TRBV21-1 is listed as a pseudogene. The CDR3 sequence is 18 residues long. The CDR3 DNA reads as TGTGCCAGCAGCAAAAGCCCGGCCTTTTGGAGGGCCCCAGAGACCCAGTACTTC. Translating it yields CASSKSPAFWRAPETQYF.

The chain recombines TRBV10-3 with TRBJ2-4, with a tentative D call TRBD1 (6 bases). Germline CDR1 ENHRY, CDR2 SYGVKD. The CDR3 is made up of 13 amino acids. Trimming took off 4 bases at V and 6 bases at J, with 10 bases between the two ends. This CDR3 reads CAISGDTGNIQYF. The DNA of the CDR3 is TGTGCCATCAGTGGGGACACCGGAAACATTCAGTACTTC.

The chain combines TRBV6-6 with TRBJ2-1; TRBD1 or TRBD2 may be the D gene (5 bases each). This CDR3 has 14 residues. CDR1 and CDR2 (germline): MNHNY, SVGAGI (reference sequence). Trimming left V 7 bases short and J 5 bases short, with 15 bases between. The DNA for the CDR3 is TGTGCCAGCAAAAGGGGAGTTGGGGACAATGAGCAGTTCTTC. Residues: CASKRGVGDNEQFF.

The CDR3 sequence is CASSQSGGAYEQYF. The CDR3 DNA sequence: TGCGCCAGCAGTCAATCCGGCGGGGCCTACGAGCAGTACTTC. This sequence joins TRBV23-1 and TRBJ2-7, with a tentative D call TRBD2 (6 bases). TRBV23-1 qualifies as an ORF whose function is uncertain. The CDR3 runs 14 residues. V was shortened by 0 bases and J by 2 bases, with 8 bases between the two germline ends.

This clone was found once. V usage is TRBV28 and J usage is TRBJ2-7; 10 bases map to TRBD2. Losses at the gene ends were 7 bases for V and 3 bases for J; bases not matched to a gene: 9. The CDR3 runs 15 residues. Germline CDR1 reads MDHEN; CDR2 reads SYDVKM. DNA for the CDR3: TGTGCCAGCACCACTACACTAGCGGGAAACTACGAGCAGTACTTC. Translated, it gives CASTTTLAGNYEQYF.

This clone was found many times. This chain joins TRBV27 and TRBJ2-1; 9 bases are a match to TRBD2. J was trimmed by 5 bases and V by 7 bases; bases with no gene match: 9. The CDR3 spans 15 residues. The V gene's germline CDR1 is MNHEY and CDR2 SMNVEV (reference sequence). The CDR3 loop is CASTQTSGGDNEQFF. DNA for the CDR3: TGTGCCAGCACCCAGACTAGCGGAGGGGACAATGAGCAGTTCTTC.

A remark on this clone: The junction differs from germline at one of its ends, possibly a read error. This chain connects TRBV6-1 to TRBJ2-4; TRBD2 matches at 8 bases. The CDR3 has 17 amino acids. Per germline, CDR1 MNHNS and CDR2 SASEGT. In nucleotides, the CDR3 is TGTGCCAGCAGGGAAGGGGCTAGCGGAGGCGGGAGGAACATTCAGTACTTC. It translates to CASREGASGGGRNIQYF.

This clone turned up a few times. This chain uses TRBV4-1 with TRBJ1-5; no clear D. The germline V and J ends were trimmed by 0 bases and 0 bases, with 15 bases remaining between them. The CDR3 totals 18 residues. CDR1 and CDR2 (germline): MGHRA, YSYEKL. The CDR3 nucleotides read TGCGCCAGCAGCCAAGAGCCCGCCGTAAGCTATAGCAATCAGCCCCAGCATTTT. Its protein product is CASSQEPAVSYSNQPQHF.

The chain couples TRBV11-3 to TRBJ2-7, with 8 bases aligning to TRBD2. The CDR3 has 14 residues. V shed 5 bases, J shed 0 bases, and the junction held 3 bases outside the gene matches. CDR1 and CDR2 (germline): SGHNT, YENEEA. The DNA for the CDR3 is TGTGCCAGCAGCAGCGGGAGTAACTCCTACGAGCAGTACTTC. Its translation is CASSSGSNSYEQYF.

This clone was counted once. The V gene is TRBV6-5, the J gene TRBJ1-3; D gene uncertain. The CDR3 has 14 residues. Germline CDR1 MNHEY, CDR2 SVGAGI. The ends were cut back, 2 bases at V and 3 bases at J, with 8 bases in the middle. Here the CDR3 reads CASSYNPVGNTIYF. The DNA of the CDR3 is TGTGCCAGCAGTTACAATCCGGTTGGAAACACCATATATTTT.

This chain connects TRBV19 to TRBJ2-1, with D possibly being TRBD2 (6 bases). Germline-derived CDR1 and CDR2 are LNHDA and SQIVND (reference sequence). The CDR3 consists of 15 residues. Between the trimmed V and J ends, which lost 6 bases and 8 bases, there was a span of 20 bases. In DNA, the CDR3 is TGTGCCAGTAGCTACGGGGGACGCCTTTTCGATGAGCAGTTCTTC. It translates to CASSYGGRLFDEQFF.

V gene TRBV6-5 combines with J gene TRBJ2-7; TRBD1 aligns across 8 bases. The CDR3 totals 15 residues. The trim removed 2 bases at V and 0 bases at J, leaving 3 bases unmatched. CDR1 is MNHEY, CDR2 SVGAGI, per germline. CDR3 protein: CASSYRTGSSYEQYF. The CDR3 region has the DNA TGTGCCAGCAGTTACCGGACAGGGAGCTCCTACGAGCAGTACTTC.